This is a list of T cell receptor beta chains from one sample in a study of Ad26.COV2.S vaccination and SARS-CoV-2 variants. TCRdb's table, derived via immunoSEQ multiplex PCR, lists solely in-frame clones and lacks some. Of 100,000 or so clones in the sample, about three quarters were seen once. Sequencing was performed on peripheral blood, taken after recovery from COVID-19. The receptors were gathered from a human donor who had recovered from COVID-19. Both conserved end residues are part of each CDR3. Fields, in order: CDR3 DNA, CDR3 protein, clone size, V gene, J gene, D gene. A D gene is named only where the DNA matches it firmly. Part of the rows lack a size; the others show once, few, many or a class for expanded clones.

DNA: TGTGCCAGCAGCAAGACAGAGAATCAGCCCCAGCATTTT
CDR3: CASSKTENQPQHF
size: few
V: TRBV6-2/TRBV6-3
J: TRBJ1-5
D: .

DNA: TGTGCCAGTAGTATATATGGACGGAACCTCTATGGCTACACCTTC
CDR3: CASSIYGRNLYGYTF
size: once
V: TRBV19
J: TRBJ1-2
D: .

DNA: TGCAGTGCTACAGGGAACTATGGCTACACCTTC
CDR3: CSATGNYGYTF
size: .
V: TRBV20-1
J: TRBJ1-2
D: .

DNA: TGTGCCAGCAGCCAAGATTTCTTAGCGGGGATTCTCAATGAGCAGTTCTTC
CDR3: CASSQDFLAGILNEQFF
size: .
V: TRBV4-2
J: TRBJ2-1
D: TRBD2

DNA: TGTGCCAGCAGCCATTCGGGTCGCAATCAGCCCCAGCATTTT
CDR3: CASSHSGRNQPQHF
size: .
V: TRBV3-1/TRBV3-2
J: TRBJ1-5
D: .

DNA: TGTGCCAGCAGCTTAGAGGCCGCGAACACTGAAGCTTTCTTT
CDR3: CASSLEAANTEAFF
size: few
V: TRBV7-9
J: TRBJ1-1
D: .

DNA: TGCGCCAGCAGCTTGGGGACAGGAGAGACCCAGTACTTC
CDR3: CASSLGTGETQYF
size: few
V: TRBV5-1
J: TRBJ2-5
D: TRBD1

DNA: TGTGCCACCAGCGAGGACAGGTTCACAGATACGCAGTATTTT
CDR3: CATSEDRFTDTQYF
size: .
V: TRBV15
J: TRBJ2-3
D: TRBD1

DNA: TGTGCCAGCAGCCCCAGGACTAGCGGGGCGTATACGCAGTATTTT
CDR3: CASSPRTSGAYTQYF
size: medium-sized
V: TRBV11-2
J: TRBJ2-3
D: TRBD2

DNA: TGTGCCAGCAGCTTAGCCTCGGGGCCGGGGGGCACAGATACGCAGTATTTT
CDR3: CASSLASGPGGTDTQYF
size: .
V: TRBV5-4
J: TRBJ2-3
D: .

DNA: TGTGCCAGCAGCCAAGGGCGCCAGGCCTATGGCTACACCTTC
CDR3: CASSQGRQAYGYTF
size: few
V: TRBV3-1/TRBV3-2
J: TRBJ1-2
D: .

DNA: TGTGCCAGCAGCCAGATACAGGGAATCGGGGAGCTGTTTTTT
CDR3: CASSQIQGIGELFF
size: .
V: TRBV3-1/TRBV3-2
J: TRBJ2-2
D: .

DNA: TGTGCCAGCAGCCCGGTGCTCGGAGATACGCAGTATTTT
CDR3: CASSPVLGDTQYF
size: .
V: TRBV7-9
J: TRBJ2-3
D: .

DNA: TGTGCCAGTAAGACAGGGAGGAAAAATAATGAAAAACTGTTTTTT
CDR3: CASKTGRKNNEKLFF
size: .
V: TRBV19
J: TRBJ1-4
D: TRBD1

DNA: TGTGCCAGCGGCCCGCGAGTGGGCTACGAAAAACTGTTTTTT
CDR3: CASGPRVGYEKLFF
size: .
V: TRBV6-5
J: TRBJ1-4
D: .

DNA: TGTGCCAGCAGCCAAGACAGGGGGCCTGGTGAGCAGTACTTC
CDR3: CASSQDRGPGEQYF
size: once
V: TRBV3-1/TRBV3-2
J: TRBJ2-7
D: TRBD1

DNA: TGTGCCAGCAGCCCTGGACAGGGGGCAATAATTGCAACTAATGAAAAACTGTTTTTT
CDR3: CASSPGQGAIIATNEKLFF
size: .
V: TRBV5-5
J: TRBJ1-4
D: TRBD1

DNA: TGTGCCAGCAGTTTACGGGGCATGAACACTGAAGCTTTCTTT
CDR3: CASSLRGMNTEAFF
size: .
V: TRBV6-2/TRBV6-3
J: TRBJ1-1
D: .

DNA: TGTGCCAGCAGTGAAAACAGCCAGGCTAATAATGAAAAACTGTTTTTT
CDR3: CASSENSQANNEKLFF
size: .
V: TRBV2
J: TRBJ1-4
D: .

DNA: TGTGCCACAAGGATGACTAGCTTGTACAATGAGCAGTTCTTC
CDR3: CATRMTSLYNEQFF
size: .
V: TRBV28
J: TRBJ2-1
D: TRBD2

DNA: TGTGCCAGCAGCGCCAGCACCCCGGAGACGACTAGTGAAAAACTGTTTTTT
CDR3: CASSASTPETTSEKLFF
size: .
V: TRBV7-9
J: TRBJ1-4
D: .

DNA: TGTGCCAGCAGTTCCGGGACAGGGGAGAGTAGTTCACCCCTCCACTTT
CDR3: CASSSGTGESSSPLHF
size: .
V: TRBV6-6
J: TRBJ1-6
D: TRBD1

DNA: TGTGCCAGCAGTTCCGGGACAGTTAGCACAGATACGCAGTATTTT
CDR3: CASSSGTVSTDTQYF
size: once
V: TRBV28
J: TRBJ2-3
D: TRBD1

DNA: TGTGCCACTTCGGACAGGGACTATGGCTACACCTTC
CDR3: CATSDRDYGYTF
size: .
V: TRBV24-1
J: TRBJ1-2
D: TRBD1

DNA: TGCGCCAGCAGCCCACAGGGGGTAGTACCGGAAAAACTGTTTTTT
CDR3: CASSPQGVVPEKLFF
size: .
V: TRBV4-1
J: TRBJ1-4
D: TRBD1

DNA: TGTGCCAGCAGCCGGGGGGGATCTGGGGCCAACGTCCTGACTTTC
CDR3: CASSRGGSGANVLTF
size: .
V: TRBV5-4
J: TRBJ2-6
D: TRBD2

DNA: TGTGCCAGCAGTGGACAGGAGAACACTGAAGCTTTCTTT
CDR3: CASSGQENTEAFF
size: .
V: TRBV12-3/TRBV12-4
J: TRBJ1-1
D: TRBD1

DNA: TGTGCCAGCAGCTTAGTTCCAGGGGCGGCTTCACCCCTCCACTTT
CDR3: CASSLVPGAASPLHF
size: few
V: TRBV7-9
J: TRBJ1-6
D: .

DNA: TGTGCCAGCAGCCGGGGGGAACCTCTCAATGAGCAGTTCTTC
CDR3: CASSRGEPLNEQFF
size: .
V: TRBV7-2
J: TRBJ2-1
D: TRBD2

DNA: TGTGCCATCAGCCCGGCAGGTTCGTACACTGAAGCTTTCTTT
CDR3: CAISPAGSYTEAFF
size: .
V: TRBV10-3
J: TRBJ1-1
D: .

DNA: TGTGCCAGTACCAAACCAGGGGGCACTGAAGCTTTCTTT
CDR3: CASTKPGGTEAFF
size: .
V: TRBV19
J: TRBJ1-1
D: TRBD1

DNA: TGTGCCAGCAGCTGGACAGGGGGGTCCTACGAGCAGTACTTC
CDR3: CASSWTGGSYEQYF
size: .
V: TRBV7-3
J: TRBJ2-7
D: TRBD1

DNA: TGTGCCAGCAGCCCTACAATGCGGATCCTCGGCACAGATACGCAGTATTTT
CDR3: CASSPTMRILGTDTQYF
size: .
V: TRBV3-1/TRBV3-2
J: TRBJ2-3
D: .

DNA: TGCGCCAGCAGCTTGATCCCAGGGGACACTGAAGCTTTCTTT
CDR3: CASSLIPGDTEAFF
size: .
V: TRBV5-1
J: TRBJ1-1
D: .

DNA: TGTGCCAGCAGCTTACTGCAGGGGGCCGGTGGCTACACCTTC
CDR3: CASSLLQGAGGYTF
size: once
V: TRBV11-1
J: TRBJ1-2
D: TRBD1

DNA: TGTGCCAGCACCGTAAACACCGGGGAGCTGTTTTTT
CDR3: CASTVNTGELFF
size: .
V: TRBV12-3/TRBV12-4
J: TRBJ2-2
D: .

DNA: TGCGCCAGCAGCCAGGCAACAGGACGATACGAGCAGTACTTC
CDR3: CASSQATGRYEQYF
size: few
V: TRBV4-3
J: TRBJ2-7
D: .

DNA: TGCGCCAGCAGCCCCCTACAGGGGGGCAACGAGCAGTACTTC
CDR3: CASSPLQGGNEQYF
size: .
V: TRBV5-1
J: TRBJ2-7
D: TRBD1

DNA: TGCGCCAGCAGCTTAAGGAACACTGAAGCTTTCTTT
CDR3: CASSLRNTEAFF
size: .
V: TRBV5-1
J: TRBJ1-1
D: .

DNA: TGCGCCAGCAGCCAAGTTCCGGGACAGGGGGCTTACGAGCAGTACTTC
CDR3: CASSQVPGQGAYEQYF
size: .
V: TRBV4-1
J: TRBJ2-7
D: TRBD1

DNA: TGTGCCAGCAGCCAATATCGGACAGGGAGGGATGGCTACACCTTC
CDR3: CASSQYRTGRDGYTF
size: .
V: TRBV7-3
J: TRBJ1-2
D: TRBD1

DNA: TGTGCCAGCGCGGGACTAGCGGGGGGCGATACGCAGTATTTT
CDR3: CASAGLAGGDTQYF
size: .
V: TRBV11-1
J: TRBJ2-3
D: TRBD2